The clone carrying this TCR beta chain was seen a few times. What it recognizes is unknown. The CDR3 covers 18 residues. The germline V gene has CDR1 MGHDK and CDR2 SYGVNS. Trimming took 2 bases from V and 3 from J; bases not matched to a gene: 8. This record belongs to a study of cytomegalovirus exposure and HLA in healthy donors. Across the whole study: The 120 validation repertoires, a later analysis reported, used the same platform as the 600 to 700 first-cohort repertoires. Study findings and constraints: Cytomegalovirus association was listed for about 180 TCR beta chains.

Libraries were prepared by immunoSEQ multiplex PCR; TCRdb keeps only in-frame clonotypes and omits some of them. The sample includes fewer than 90,000 clones, roughly 94% of them seen just once. This receptor was identified in a woman aged 18-29 years in good health and CMV-seropositive. Input material: PBMCs. The chain links TRBV25-1 to TRBJ2-4, with 12 nucleotides matching TRBD1. CDR3 region: CASSEMGQGAGGKNIQYF. As DNA, the CDR3 is TGTGCCAGCAGTGAAATGGGACAGGGGGCAGGAGGCAAAAACATTCAGTACTTC. The entire variable domain, with the rest obtained from reference TRBV25-1 and TRBJ2-4, is as follows: EADIYQTPRYLVIGTGKKITLECSQTMGHDKMYWYQQDPGMELHLIHYSYGVNSTEKGDLSSESTVSRIRTEHFPLTLESARPSHTSQYLCASSEMGQGAGGKNIQYFGAGTRLSVL.